This is a list of T cell receptor beta chains from one sample in a study of control samples from healthy donors and cancer patients. The method was immunoSEQ multiplex PCR; TCRdb's version includes in-frame clones alone and lacks a portion of them. The table has roughly 220,000 clones, just under 95% seen once. Source material: blood. The origin of the receptors is a man aged 50-60 years in good health. Both conserved end residues are trimmed from each CDR3. The order of the fields is V gene, J gene, CDR3 protein.

TRBV5-1	TRBJ2-1	ASSFRPDEQF
TRBV3-1/TRBV3-2	TRBJ2-1	ASSQDTTGGDFNEQF
TRBV9	TRBJ1-6	ASSAEGTQRVLLH
TRBV20-1	TRBJ2-5	SATRTQY
TRBV19	TRBJ2-3	ASSKGQGAPADTQY
TRBV28	TRBJ1-2	ASSLWKVDRGRNYGYT
TRBV5-1	TRBJ2-2	ASSFGRGDSPNTGELF
TRBV18	TRBJ1-2	ASSLDRALDGYT
TRBV5-5	TRBJ1-4	ASSPTGANEKLF
TRBV24-1	TRBJ1-5	ATSDRIFNQPQH
TRBV6-1	TRBJ2-4	ASSEGFTKGPETLLAKNIQY
TRBV11-2	TRBJ1-1	ASSRDRGDTEAF
TRBV9	TRBJ1-4	ASSTSTGLKEKLF
TRBV28	TRBJ1-6	ASSRGPTFGHSPLH
TRBV19	TRBJ1-1	ASSNRAANTEAF
TRBV2	TRBJ2-3	ASSDQGGTDTQY
TRBV24-1	TRBJ1-2	ATSDTNRGGGYT
TRBV14	TRBJ2-3	AGSRVGTDTQY
TRBV20-1	TRBJ1-5	SASLSGSRGNQPQH
TRBV28	TRBJ1-2	ASLVGGRGYT
TRBV6-5	TRBJ1-1	ASRGQPNTEAF
TRBV5-4	TRBJ2-3	ASSLASLTDTQY
TRBV7-2	TRBJ1-2	ASSPQGDRAGYT
TRBV11-2	TRBJ2-5	ASSRRGAGETQY
TRBV3-1/TRBV3-2	TRBJ2-3	ASSHYRGRGTDTQY
TRBV21-1	TRBJ2-3	ASSLTGTDNLGTSGDTQY
TRBV19	TRBJ1-4	ATQIEKKLF
TRBV6-2/TRBV6-3	TRBJ1-5	ASSYPGTSNQPQH
TRBV18	TRBJ1-1	ASSQEGARNTEAF
TRBV5-1	TRBJ2-2	ASSLEGQGNGELF
TRBV14	TRBJ1-2	ASSQGASYGYT
TRBV28	TRBJ1-1	ASSFLGGWKAF
TRBV10-1	TRBJ2-7	ASSEGLAGGYREQY
TRBV25-1	TRBJ1-2	ASSGQHNYGYT
TRBV5-1	TRBJ1-2	ASSRGEQGGSYT
TRBV7-9	TRBJ1-1	ASSPQQGITEAF
TRBV4-3	TRBJ2-7	ASSPGVLAAYEQY
TRBV11-2	TRBJ2-5	ASSLDTMTGGTQY
TRBV20-1	TRBJ2-3	SARPSQTQY
TRBV7-6	TRBJ1-6	ASSSLPEGTYNSPLH
TRBV25-1	TRBJ1-2	ASSDGAGMRVGYT
TRBV7-2	TRBJ1-4	ASSLPGRGEKLF
TRBV6-5	TRBJ1-1	ASSYGTEAF